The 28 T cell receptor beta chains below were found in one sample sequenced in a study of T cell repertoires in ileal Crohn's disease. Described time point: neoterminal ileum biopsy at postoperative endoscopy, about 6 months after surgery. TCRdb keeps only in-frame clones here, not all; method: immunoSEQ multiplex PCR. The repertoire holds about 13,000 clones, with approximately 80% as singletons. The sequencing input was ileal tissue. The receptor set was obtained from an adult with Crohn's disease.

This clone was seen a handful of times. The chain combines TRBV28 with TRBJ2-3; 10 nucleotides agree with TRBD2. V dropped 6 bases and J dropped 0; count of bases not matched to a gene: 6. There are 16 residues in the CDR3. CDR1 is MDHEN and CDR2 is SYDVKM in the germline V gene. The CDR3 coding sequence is TGTGCCAGCAGCGGAGCGGGGGGGCCTAGCACAGATACGCAGTATTTT. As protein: CASSGAGGPSTDTQYF.

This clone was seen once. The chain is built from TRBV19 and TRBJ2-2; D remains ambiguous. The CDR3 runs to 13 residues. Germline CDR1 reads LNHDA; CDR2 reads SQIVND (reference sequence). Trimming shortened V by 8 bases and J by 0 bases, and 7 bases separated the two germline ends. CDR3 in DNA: TGTGCCAGTCAATACTCGAACACCGGGGAGCTGTTTTTT. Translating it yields CASQYSNTGELFF.

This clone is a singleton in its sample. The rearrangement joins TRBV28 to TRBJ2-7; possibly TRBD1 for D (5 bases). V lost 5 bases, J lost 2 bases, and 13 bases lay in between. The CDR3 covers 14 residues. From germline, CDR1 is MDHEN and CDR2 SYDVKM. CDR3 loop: CASSPPGYPYEQYF. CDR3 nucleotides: TGTGCCAGCAGTCCCCCAGGGTATCCCTACGAGCAGTACTTC.

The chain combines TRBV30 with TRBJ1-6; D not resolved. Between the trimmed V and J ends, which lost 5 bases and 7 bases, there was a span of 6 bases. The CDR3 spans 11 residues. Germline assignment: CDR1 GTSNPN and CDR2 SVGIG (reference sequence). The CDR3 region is CAWLENSPLHF. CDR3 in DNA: TGTGCCTGGTTGGAGAATTCACCCCTCCACTTT.

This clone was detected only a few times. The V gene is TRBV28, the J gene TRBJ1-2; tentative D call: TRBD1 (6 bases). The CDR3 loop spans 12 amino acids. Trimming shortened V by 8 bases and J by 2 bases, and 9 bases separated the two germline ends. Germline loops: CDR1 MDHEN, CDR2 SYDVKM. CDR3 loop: CASLGQNYGYTF. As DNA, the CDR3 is TGTGCCAGCCTGGGACAAAACTATGGCTACACCTTC.

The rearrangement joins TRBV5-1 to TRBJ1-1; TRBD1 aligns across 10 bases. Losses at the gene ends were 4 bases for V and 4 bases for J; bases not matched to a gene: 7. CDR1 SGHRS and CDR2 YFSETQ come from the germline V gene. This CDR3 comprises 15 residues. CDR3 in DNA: TGCGCCAGCAGCCCGGACAGGGGGTATGCCACTGAAGCTTTCTTT. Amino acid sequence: CASSPDRGYATEAFF.

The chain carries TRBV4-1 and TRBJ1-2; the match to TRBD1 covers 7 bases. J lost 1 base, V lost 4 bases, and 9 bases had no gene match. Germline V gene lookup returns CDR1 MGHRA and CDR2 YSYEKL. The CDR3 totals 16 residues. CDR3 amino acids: CASSRNPTGVNYGYTF. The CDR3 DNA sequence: TGCGCCAGCAGCCGAAATCCAACAGGGGTTAACTATGGCTACACCTTC.

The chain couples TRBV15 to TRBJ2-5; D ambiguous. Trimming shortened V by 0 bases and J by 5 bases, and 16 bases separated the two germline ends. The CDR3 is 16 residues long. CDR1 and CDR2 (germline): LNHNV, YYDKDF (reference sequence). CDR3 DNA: TGTGCCACCAGCAGAGATGGGCGCACTTCCTTTGAGACCCAGTACTTC. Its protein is CATSRDGRTSFETQYF.

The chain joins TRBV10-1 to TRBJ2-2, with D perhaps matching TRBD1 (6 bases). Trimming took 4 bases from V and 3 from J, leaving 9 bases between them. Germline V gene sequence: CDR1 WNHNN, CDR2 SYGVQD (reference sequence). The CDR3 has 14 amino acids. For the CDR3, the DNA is TGCGCCAGCAGTGTGTACAGGGACACCGGGGAGCTGTTTTTT. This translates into CASSVYRDTGELFF.

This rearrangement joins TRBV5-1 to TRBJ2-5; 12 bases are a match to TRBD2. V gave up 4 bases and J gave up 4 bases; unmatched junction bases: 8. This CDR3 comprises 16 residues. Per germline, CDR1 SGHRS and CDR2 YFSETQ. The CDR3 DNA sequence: TGCGCCAGCAGCCCGGCCCTAGCGGGAGGGCCAGAGACCCAGTACTTC. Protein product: CASSPALAGGPETQYF.

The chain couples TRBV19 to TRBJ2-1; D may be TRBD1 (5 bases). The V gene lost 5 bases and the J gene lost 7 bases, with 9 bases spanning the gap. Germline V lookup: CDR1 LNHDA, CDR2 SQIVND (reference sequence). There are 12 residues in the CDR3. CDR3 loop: CASSPSGNEQFF. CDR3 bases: TGTGCCAGTAGTCCCTCAGGGAATGAGCAGTTCTTC.

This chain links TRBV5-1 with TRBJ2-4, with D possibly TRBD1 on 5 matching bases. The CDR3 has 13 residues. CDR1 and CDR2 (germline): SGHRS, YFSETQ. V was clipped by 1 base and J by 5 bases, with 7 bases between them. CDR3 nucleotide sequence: TGCGCCAGCAGCTTGACAGGTCAAAACATTCAGTACTTC. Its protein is CASSLTGQNIQYF.

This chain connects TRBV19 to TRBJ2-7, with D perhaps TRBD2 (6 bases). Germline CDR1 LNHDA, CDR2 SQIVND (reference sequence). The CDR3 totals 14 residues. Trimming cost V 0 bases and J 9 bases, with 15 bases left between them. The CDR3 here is CASSIDGSGRGQYF. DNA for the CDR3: TGTGCCAGTAGTATAGACGGGAGTGGGCGAGGGCAGTACTTC. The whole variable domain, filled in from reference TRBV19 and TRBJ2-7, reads DGGITQSPKYLFRKEGQNVTLSCEQNLNHDAMYWYRQDPGQGLRLIYYSQIVNDFQKGDIAEGYSVSREKKESFPLTVTSAQKNPTAFYLCASSIDGSGRGQYFGPGTRLTVT.

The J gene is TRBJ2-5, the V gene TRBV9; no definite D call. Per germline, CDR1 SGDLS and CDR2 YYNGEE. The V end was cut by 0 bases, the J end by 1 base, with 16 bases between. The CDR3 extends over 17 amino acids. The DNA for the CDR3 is TGTGCCAGCAGCGTAGGGGCCAAGGCCGCGTTCCAAGAGACCCAGTACTTC. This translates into CASSVGAKAAFQETQYF.

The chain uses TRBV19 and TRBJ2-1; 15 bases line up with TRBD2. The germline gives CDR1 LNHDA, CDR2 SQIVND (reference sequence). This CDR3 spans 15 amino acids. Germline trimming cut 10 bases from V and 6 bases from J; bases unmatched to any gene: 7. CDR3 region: CATGTSGGFFNEQFF. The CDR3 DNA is TGTGCCACTGGGACTAGCGGGGGGTTTTTCAATGAGCAGTTCTTC.

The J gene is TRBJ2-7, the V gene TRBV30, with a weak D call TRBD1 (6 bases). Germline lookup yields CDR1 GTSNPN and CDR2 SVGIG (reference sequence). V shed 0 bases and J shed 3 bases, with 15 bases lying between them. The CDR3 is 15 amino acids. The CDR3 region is CAWSVKGTGNYEQYF. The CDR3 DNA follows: TGTGCCTGGAGTGTAAAGGGTACAGGGAACTACGAGCAGTACTTC.

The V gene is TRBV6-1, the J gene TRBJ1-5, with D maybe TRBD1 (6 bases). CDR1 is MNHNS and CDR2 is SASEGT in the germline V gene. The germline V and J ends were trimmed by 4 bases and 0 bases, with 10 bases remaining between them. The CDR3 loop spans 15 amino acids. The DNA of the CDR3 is TGTGCCAGCAGTGTGGGGGGGCCTAGCAATCAGCCCCAGCATTTT. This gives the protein CASSVGGPSNQPQHF.

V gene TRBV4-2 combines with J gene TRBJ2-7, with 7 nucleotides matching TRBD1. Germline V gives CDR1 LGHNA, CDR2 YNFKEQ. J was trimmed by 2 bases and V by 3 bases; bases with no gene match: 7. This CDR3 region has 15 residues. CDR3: CASSQDMGQPYEQYF. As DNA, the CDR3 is TGTGCCAGCAGCCAGGACATGGGACAGCCCTACGAGCAGTACTTC.

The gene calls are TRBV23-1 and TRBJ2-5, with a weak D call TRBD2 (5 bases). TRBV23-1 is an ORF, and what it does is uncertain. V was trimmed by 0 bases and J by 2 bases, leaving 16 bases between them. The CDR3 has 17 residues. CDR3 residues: CASSQSNPGLAQETQYF. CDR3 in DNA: TGCGCCAGCAGTCAATCGAACCCAGGACTGGCTCAAGAGACCCAGTACTTC.

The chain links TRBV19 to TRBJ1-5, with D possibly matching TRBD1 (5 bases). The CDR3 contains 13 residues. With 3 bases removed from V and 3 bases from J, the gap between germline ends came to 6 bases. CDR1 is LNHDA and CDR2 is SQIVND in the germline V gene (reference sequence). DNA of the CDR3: TGTGCCAGTAGTATGGACATCAATCAGCCCCAGCATTTT. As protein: CASSMDINQPQHF.

CDR3 nucleotide sequence: TGTGCCAGCAGCTTAGAACGGACAGGGAGCGGGGAGCTGTTTTTT. Protein product: CASSLERTGSGELFF. V usage is TRBV7-8 and J usage is TRBJ2-2; 8 bases fit TRBD1. CDR1 and CDR2 (germline): SGHVS, FQNEAQ. The CDR3 has 15 amino acids. The trim removed 1 base at V and 7 bases at J, leaving 5 bases unmatched. The complete variable domain, with remaining parts taken from reference TRBV7-8 and TRBJ2-2, reads GAGVSQSPRYKVAKRGQDVALRCDPISGHVSLFWYQQALGQGPEFLTYFQNEAQLDKSGLPSDRFFAERPEGSVSTLKIQRTQQEDSAVYLCASSLERTGSGELFFGEGSRLTVL.

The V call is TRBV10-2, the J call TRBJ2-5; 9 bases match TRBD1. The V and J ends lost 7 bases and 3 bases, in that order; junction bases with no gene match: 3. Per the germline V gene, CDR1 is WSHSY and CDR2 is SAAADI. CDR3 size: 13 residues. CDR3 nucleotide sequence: TGCGCCAGCAAACAGGGGGCAAAAGAGACCCAGTACTTC. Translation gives CASKQGAKETQYF.

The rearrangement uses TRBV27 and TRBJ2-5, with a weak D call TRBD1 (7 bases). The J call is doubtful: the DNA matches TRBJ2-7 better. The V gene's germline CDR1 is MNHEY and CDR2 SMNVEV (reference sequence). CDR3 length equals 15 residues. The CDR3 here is CASSFLLEGAIEQYF. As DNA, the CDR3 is TGTGCCAGCAGTTTCCTCCTGGAGGGGGCGATCGAGCAGTACTTC.

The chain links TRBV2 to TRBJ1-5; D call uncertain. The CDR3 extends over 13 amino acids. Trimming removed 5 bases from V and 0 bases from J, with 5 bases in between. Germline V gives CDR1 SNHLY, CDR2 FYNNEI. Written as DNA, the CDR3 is TGTGCCAGCAGTTATTCTAGCAATCAGCCCCAGCATTTT. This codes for CASSYSSNQPQHF.

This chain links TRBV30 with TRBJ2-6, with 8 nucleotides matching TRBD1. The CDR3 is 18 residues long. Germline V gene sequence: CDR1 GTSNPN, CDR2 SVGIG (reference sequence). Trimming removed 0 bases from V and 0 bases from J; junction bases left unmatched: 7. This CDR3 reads CAWSVPGTGVSGANVLTF. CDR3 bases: TGTGCCTGGAGTGTCCCTGGGACAGGCGTCTCTGGGGCCAACGTCCTGACTTTC.

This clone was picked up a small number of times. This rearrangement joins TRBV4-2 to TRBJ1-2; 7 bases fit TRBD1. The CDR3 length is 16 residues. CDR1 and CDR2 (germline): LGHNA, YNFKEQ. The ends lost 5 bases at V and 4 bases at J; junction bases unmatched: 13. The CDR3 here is CASSLALQGRTYGYTF. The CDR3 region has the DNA TGTGCCAGCAGCTTAGCCCTACAGGGGAGAACCTATGGCTACACCTTC.

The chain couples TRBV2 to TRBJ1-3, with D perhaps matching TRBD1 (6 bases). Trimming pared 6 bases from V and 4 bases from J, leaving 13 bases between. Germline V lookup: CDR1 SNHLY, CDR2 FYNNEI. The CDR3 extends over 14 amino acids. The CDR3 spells CASRQGPGGNTIYF. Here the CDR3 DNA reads TGTGCCAGCAGACAGGGCCCAGGAGGAAACACCATATATTTT.

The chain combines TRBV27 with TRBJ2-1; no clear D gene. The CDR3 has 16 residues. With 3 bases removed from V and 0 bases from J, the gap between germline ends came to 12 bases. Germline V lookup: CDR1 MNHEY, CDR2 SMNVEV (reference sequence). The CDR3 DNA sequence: TGTGCCAGCAGTTTTAACCTCAGAAGCTCCTACAATGAGCAGTTCTTC. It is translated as CASSFNLRSSYNEQFF.